This note documents a single T cell receptor beta chain sequence. The antigen is undetermined. Vbeta (60) and Jbeta (13) primers were used in the PCR. Generated by immunoSEQ multiplex PCR, the TCRdb table keeps only in-frame clones and is missing some. The sample has about 170,000 clones, approximately 88% seen once. This sample stems from a study of cytomegalovirus exposure and HLA in healthy donors. General study points: Immune exposure was documented only through CMV serostatus. In most subjects, TCR beta sequences reportedly gave accurate predictions of HLA-A and HLA-B alleles. Later analysis showed most CMV-associated TCR beta chains appearing HLA-restricted.

Germline loops: CDR1 ENHRY, CDR2 SYGVKD. This CDR3 has 8 amino acids. Trimming took 11 bases from V and 10 from J, leaving 9 bases between them. The gene calls are TRBV10-3 and TRBJ2-7; D is unclear. Material: PBMCs. The origin of this receptor is a boy younger than 10 in good health and CMV-seronegative. In DNA, the CDR3 is TGTGCCCGGGTCGAACAGTACTTC. Residues: CARVEQYF.